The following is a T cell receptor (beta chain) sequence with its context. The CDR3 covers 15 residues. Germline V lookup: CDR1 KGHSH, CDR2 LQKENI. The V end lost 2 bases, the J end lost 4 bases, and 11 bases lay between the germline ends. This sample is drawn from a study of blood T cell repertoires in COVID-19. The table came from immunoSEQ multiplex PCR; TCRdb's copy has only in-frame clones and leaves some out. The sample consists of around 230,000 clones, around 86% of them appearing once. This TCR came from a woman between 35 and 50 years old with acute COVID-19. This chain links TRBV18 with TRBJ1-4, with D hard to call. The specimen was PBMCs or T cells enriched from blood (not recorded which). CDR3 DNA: TGTGCCAGCTCACCAAACGCGGGGTTTAATGAAAAACTGTTTTTT. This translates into CASSPNAGFNEKLFF.